This T cell receptor (beta chain) emerged from a study of blood T cell repertoires in COVID-19. Overall study: Some COVID-19 samples were acute and others convalescent; all came from the United States, Italy and Spain. Sources were T cells, B-cell-depleted T cells, or PBMCs; the material itself was cDNA or gDNA.

In the original processing: For nucleated cells, counts were estimated from reference gene primer amplification. Libraries were prepared by immunoSEQ multiplex PCR; TCRdb keeps only in-frame clonotypes and omits some of them. That table supplies the V and J calls and clone size; D and trimming were determined from the DNA. The table has 95,000 to 110,000 clones, about 89% seen once. This CDR3 is 13 amino acids long. In germline, CDR1 is SGDLS, CDR2 YYNGEE. The V gene end was trimmed by 0 bases and the J gene end by 8 bases; junction bases not matched to a gene: 2. The receptor was derived from a human donor in a cohort sampled during active COVID-19. This chain uses TRBV9 with TRBJ2-1; 7 bases are shared with TRBD1. Material: peripheral blood. The CDR3 DNA reads TGTGCCAGCAGCGTAGGACAGGGCCATGAGCAGTTCTTC. It codes for CASSVGQGHEQFF.